This TCR beta chain was observed in a study of shared clonotypes between healthy human individuals. Study-level background: A donor's plate count was three for CD4 naive and three for CD4 memory; CD8 naive had two and CD8 memory one.

Execution of the assay was at deep level. Libraries were prepared by immunoSEQ multiplex PCR; TCRdb keeps only in-frame clonotypes and omits some of them. The sample records around 1.9 million clones, just over 90% being singletons. This CDR3 has 15 residues. Trimming cost V 2 bases and J 1 base, with 12 bases left between them. Germline V gene data show CDR1 as MNHEY and CDR2 as SMNVEV (reference sequence). As defined, naive CD8 cells were CD45RO-negative and positively selected for CCR7, with terminally differentiated effector memory CD45RA+ cells excluded. What was sequenced was naive CD8+ T cells from PBMCs. This receptor was identified in a man younger than 35 in good health. Some clones in this sample may be carry-over from other donors' samples. This chain joins TRBV27 and TRBJ2-7; D might be TRBD2 (6 bases). CDR3 coding DNA: TGTGCCAGCAGTTTAAGGGACTCCGGTTCCTACGAGCAGTACTTC. Amino acid sequence: CASSLRDSGSYEQYF.